This TCR beta chain derives from a study of OX40 agonist ivuxolimab in advanced cancers. This CDR3 is built from 13 residues. With V trimmed by 7 bases and J by 5 bases, 4 bases remained unmatched. In germline, CDR1 is MDHEN, CDR2 SYDVKM. Clones were sequenced by immunoSEQ multiplex PCR, and TCRdb holds only the in-frame ones, with some missing. Found here are 60,000 to 85,000 clones, 75% to 90% of them singletons; the top ten hold about 7.3%. V gene TRBV28 combines with J gene TRBJ2-1; 8 positions agree with TRBD2. Source: CD4+ or CD8+ T cells sorted from blood, taken in a trial of the OX40 agonist ivuxolimab. This clonotype was obtained from an adult with an advanced solid tumor such as melanoma, head and neck, liver or kidney cancer. The chain's CDR3 is CASTGGGNNEQFF. The CDR3 coding sequence is TGTGCCAGCACGGGGGGGGGAAACAATGAGCAGTTCTTC. The full variable domain, rest sourced from reference TRBV28 and TRBJ2-1, is DVKVTQSSRYLVKRTGEKVFLECVQDMDHENMFWYRQDPGLGLRLIYFSYDVKMKEKGDIPEGYSVSREKKERFSLILESASTNQTSMYLCASTGGGNNEQFFGPGTRLTVL.